This T cell receptor beta chain was sequenced during a study of CD8 T cells in ankylosing spondylitis. On this clonotype itself: What it recognizes is unknown.

Quantitative molecular-barcoded 5'-RACE generated the TCR beta libraries. One entry per CDR3 protein results from TCRdb running MiXCR on the 5' RACE reads. The sample shows 380,000 or so distinct CDR3 sequences, roughly 20% of them seen only once. Overall study results and limits: From matched ankylosing spondylitis synovial fluid, disease-linked clones were reportedly recovered at significantly enriched levels. Prior work had noted some motif variants in reactive arthritis blood and synovial fluid.

This CDR3 is built from 15 residues. The V end was cut by 6 bases, the J end by 3 bases, with 18 bases between. Germline CDR1 is MNHNS and CDR2 is SASEGT. This chain joins TRBV6-1 and TRBJ2-7; D may be TRBD1 or TRBD2 (6 bases each). The receptor was derived from a male donor with ankylosing spondylitis or in good health (not recorded which). Material: blood, either unsorted or a sorted T cell fraction (not recorded which). The CDR3 loop is CASSRGTLDIYEQYF. CDR3 nucleotide sequence: TGTGCCAGCAGCCGGGGGACATTGGACATCTACGAGCAGTACTTC.